This T cell receptor beta chain was captured in a study of T cell changes during pregnancy in multiple sclerosis. The repertoire was sequenced with immunoSEQ multiplex PCR; TCRdb's copy has only in-frame clones and lacks some. The table has about 68,000 clones, under 95% seen once. Germline-derived CDR1 and CDR2 are MNHEY and SVGAGI. V lost 5 bases and J 5 bases, leaving 12 bases between the germline ends. The CDR3 runs 13 residues. V is TRBV6-5 and J is TRBJ1-1; D is possibly TRBD1 (6 bases). This receptor was obtained from a female donor in good health, enrolled as a control in a pregnancy study. Source: peripheral blood, taken in the second trimester of pregnancy. CDR3 DNA: TGTGCCAGCAGTCCAGGGGTGTATACTGAAGCTTTCTTT. Its translation: CASSPGVYTEAFF.